The present TCR beta chain was sequenced within a study of vaccination and CD4 T cells after COVID-19. The treatment is: roughly nine-day PBMC culture with coronavirus spike peptide pools or control peptides (ViraFEST assay). Turning to this clonotype: Its cognate antigen is unknown.

The Oncomine TCR Beta short-read assay generated sequence data from the DNA of cultured CD4+ T cells. TCRdb passed the PCR reads through MiXCR, listing each CDR3 protein once. The sample shows some 11,000 distinct CDR3 sequences, roughly 56% of them seen only once. The TCR was taken from a human donor who had recovered from COVID-19. The sample taken for sequencing was CD4+ T cells from blood, cultured in vitro.

The CDR3 sequence is CASSHPRDSNQPQHF. DNA of the CDR3: TGTGCCAGCAGTCACCCCCGGGATAGCAATCAGCCCCAGCATTTT. This rearrangement joins TRBV6-1 to TRBJ1-5; D gene uncertain. CDR1 and CDR2 from the germline V gene are MNHNS and SASEGT. Trimming cost V 5 bases and J 0 bases, with 11 bases left between them. The CDR3 is 15 amino acids.